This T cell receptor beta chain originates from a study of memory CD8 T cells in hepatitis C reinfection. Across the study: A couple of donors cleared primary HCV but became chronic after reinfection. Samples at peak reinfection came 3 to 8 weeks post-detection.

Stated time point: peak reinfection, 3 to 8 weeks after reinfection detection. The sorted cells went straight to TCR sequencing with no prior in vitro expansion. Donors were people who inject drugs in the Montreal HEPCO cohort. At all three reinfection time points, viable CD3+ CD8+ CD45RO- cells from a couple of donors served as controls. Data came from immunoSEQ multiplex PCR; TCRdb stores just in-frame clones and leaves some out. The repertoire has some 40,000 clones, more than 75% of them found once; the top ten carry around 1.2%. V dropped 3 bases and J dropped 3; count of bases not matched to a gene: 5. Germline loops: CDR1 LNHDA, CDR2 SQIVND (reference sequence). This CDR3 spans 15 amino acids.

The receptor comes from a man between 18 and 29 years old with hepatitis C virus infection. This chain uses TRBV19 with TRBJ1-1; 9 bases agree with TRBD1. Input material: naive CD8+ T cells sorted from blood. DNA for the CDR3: TGTGCCAGTAGTATCGGGAGACAGGGGGACACTGAAGCTTTCTTT. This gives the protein CASSIGRQGDTEAFF.